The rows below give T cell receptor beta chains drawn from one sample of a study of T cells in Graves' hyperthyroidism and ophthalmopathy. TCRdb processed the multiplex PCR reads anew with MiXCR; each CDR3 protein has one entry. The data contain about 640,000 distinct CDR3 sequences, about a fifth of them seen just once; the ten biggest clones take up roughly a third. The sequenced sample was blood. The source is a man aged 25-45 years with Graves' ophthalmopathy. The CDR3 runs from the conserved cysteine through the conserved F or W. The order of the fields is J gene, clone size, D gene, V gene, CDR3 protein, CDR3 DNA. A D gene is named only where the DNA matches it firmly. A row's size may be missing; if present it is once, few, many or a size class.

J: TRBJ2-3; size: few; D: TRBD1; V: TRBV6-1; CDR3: CASGTGRSTDTQYF; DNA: TGTGCCAGTGGGACAGGTAGAAGTACAGATACGCAGTATTTT
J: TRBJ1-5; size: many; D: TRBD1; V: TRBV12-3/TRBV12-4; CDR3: CASSPGTEGQPQHF; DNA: TGTGCCAGCAGTCCCGGGACAGAGGGTCAGCCCCAGCATTTT
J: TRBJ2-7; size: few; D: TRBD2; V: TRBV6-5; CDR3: CASSYSTSGSKEQYF; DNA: TGTGCCAGCAGTTACTCGACGAGCGGGAGTAAAGAGCAGTACTTC
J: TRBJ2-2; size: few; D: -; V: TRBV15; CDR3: CATSPSAQAKAMELFF; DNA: TGTGCCACCAGTCCCTCTGCACAAGCGAAAGCGATGGAACTGTTTTTT
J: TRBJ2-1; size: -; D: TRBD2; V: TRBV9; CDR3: CASAATSGLAYNEQFF; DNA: TGTGCCAGCGCTGCTACCTCGGGACTAGCGTACAATGAGCAGTTCTTC
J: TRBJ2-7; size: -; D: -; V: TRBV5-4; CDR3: CASSQAVDLSYEQYF; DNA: TGTGCCAGCAGCCAGGCGGTGGACCTCTCCTACGAGCAGTACTTC
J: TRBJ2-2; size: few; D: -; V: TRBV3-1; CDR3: CASSPRVKVGAGTGELFF; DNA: TGTGCCAGCAGCCCCAGGGTCAAGGTGGGAGCCGGCACCGGGGAGCTGTTTTTT
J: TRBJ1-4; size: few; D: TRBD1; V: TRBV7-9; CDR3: CASSPRTGGVGTNEKLFF; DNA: TGTGCCAGCAGCCCCCGGACAGGGGGTGTCGGAACTAATGAAAAACTGTTTTTT
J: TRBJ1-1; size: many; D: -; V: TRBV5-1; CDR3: CASSLVVNTEAFF; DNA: TGCGCCAGCAGCTTGGTAGTGAACACTGAAGCTTTCTTT
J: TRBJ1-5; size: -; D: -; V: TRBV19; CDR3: CASREASRERYQPQHF; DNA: TGTGCCAGTAGAGAGGCATCAAGGGAGAGATATCAGCCCCAGCATTTT
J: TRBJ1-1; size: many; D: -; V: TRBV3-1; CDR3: CASSLRPDTEAFF; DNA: TGTGCCAGCAGCCTTCGCCCGGACACTGAAGCTTTCTTT
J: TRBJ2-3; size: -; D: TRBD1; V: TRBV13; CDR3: CASSNRDRTFTDTQYF; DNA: TGTGCCAGCAGCAACCGGGACAGGACCTTCACAGATACGCAGTATTTT
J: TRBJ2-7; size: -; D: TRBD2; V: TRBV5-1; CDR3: CASSLSSAGAYEQYF; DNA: TGCGCCAGCAGCTTGTCAAGTGCGGGAGCCTACGAGCAGTACTTC
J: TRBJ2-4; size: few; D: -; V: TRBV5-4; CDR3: CASSLAGVAKNIQYF; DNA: TGTGCCAGCAGCTTGGCCGGGGTAGCCAAAAACATTCAGTACTTC
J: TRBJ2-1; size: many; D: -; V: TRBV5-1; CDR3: CASSLETLSNEQFF; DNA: TGCGCCAGCAGCTTGGAGACCCTCAGCAATGAGCAGTTCTTC
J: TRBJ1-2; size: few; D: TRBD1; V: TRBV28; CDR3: CASSSHSTGGDNGYTF; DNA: TGTGCCAGCAGTTCGCACTCAACAGGGGGCGATAATGGCTACACCTTC
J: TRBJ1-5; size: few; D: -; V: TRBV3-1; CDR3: CASSPRQWDQPQHF; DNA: TGCGCCAGCAGCCCCAGACAGTGGGACCAGCCCCAGCATTTT
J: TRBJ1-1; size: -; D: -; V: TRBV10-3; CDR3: CAISERSGVRNTEAFF; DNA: TGTGCCATCAGTGAGAGGTCCGGCGTTCGGAACACTGAAGCTTTCTTT
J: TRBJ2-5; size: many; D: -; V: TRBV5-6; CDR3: CASSLAGRFQETQYF; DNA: TGTGCCAGCAGCTTGGCGGGACGGTTCCAAGAGACCCAGTACTTC
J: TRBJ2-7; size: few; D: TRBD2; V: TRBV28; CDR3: CASSLFLPSGGSIKQYF; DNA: TGTGCCAGCAGTTTATTCCTGCCTAGCGGGGGGTCTATCAAGCAGTACTTC
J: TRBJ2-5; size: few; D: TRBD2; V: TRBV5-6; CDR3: CASSTALLAGELTQYF; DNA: TGTGCCAGCAGCACGGCCCTACTAGCGGGGGAGTTAACCCAGTACTTC
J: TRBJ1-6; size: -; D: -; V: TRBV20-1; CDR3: CSASPTVNSPLHF; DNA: TGCAGTGCTAGCCCGACAGTCAATTCACCCCTCCACTTT
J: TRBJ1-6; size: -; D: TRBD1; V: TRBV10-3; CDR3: CAINPGTGNSPLHF; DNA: TGTGCCATCAACCCTGGGACAGGGAATTCACCCCTCCACTTT
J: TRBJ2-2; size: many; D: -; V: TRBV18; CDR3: CASSPRGAGELFF; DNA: TGTGCCAGCTCCCCCAGGGGCGCCGGGGAGCTGTTTTTT
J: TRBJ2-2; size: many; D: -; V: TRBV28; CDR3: CASSFGHLANTGELFF; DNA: TGTGCCAGCAGTTTTGGACACCTTGCGAACACCGGGGAGCTGTTTTTT
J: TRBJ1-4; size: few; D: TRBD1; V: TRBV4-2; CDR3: CASSQDGTDSNEKLFF; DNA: TGTGCCAGCAGCCAAGATGGGACAGACTCTAATGAAAAACTGTTTTTT
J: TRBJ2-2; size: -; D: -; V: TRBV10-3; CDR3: CAVGLTGELFF; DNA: TGTGCCGTAGGCCTAACCGGGGAGCTGTTTTTT
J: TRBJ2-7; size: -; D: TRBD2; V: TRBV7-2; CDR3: CASSLEKGLAGPYYEQYF; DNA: TGTGCCAGCAGTTTAGAAAAGGGACTAGCGGGACCCTACTACGAGCAGTACTTC
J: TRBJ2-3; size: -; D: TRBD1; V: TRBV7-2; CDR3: CASSRRFYTRDRVADTQYF; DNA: TGTGCCAGCAGCCGTCGGTTCTATACGCGGGACAGGGTTGCAGATACGCAGTATTTT
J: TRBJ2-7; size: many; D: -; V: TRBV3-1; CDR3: CASSHGPNYEQYF; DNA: TGTGCCAGCAGCCACGGACCGAACTACGAGCAGTACTTC
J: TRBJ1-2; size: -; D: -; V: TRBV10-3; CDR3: CAISENREQGYTF; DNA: TGTGCCATCAGTGAAAACCGCGAGCAAGGCTACACCTTC
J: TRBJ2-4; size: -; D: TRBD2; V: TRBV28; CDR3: CASSSGTSLAKNIQYF; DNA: TGTGCCAGCAGCTCTGGGACTAGCCTAGCCAAAAACATTCAGTACTTC
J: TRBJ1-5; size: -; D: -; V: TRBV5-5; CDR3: CASSLAGEGNQPQHF; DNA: TGTGCCAGCAGCTTGGCCGGGGAAGGCAATCAGCCCCAGCATTTT
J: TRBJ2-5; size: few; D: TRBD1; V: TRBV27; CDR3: CASSPRTGMVGQETQYF; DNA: TGTGCCAGCAGTCCTAGGACAGGGATGGTAGGGCAAGAGACCCAGTACTTC
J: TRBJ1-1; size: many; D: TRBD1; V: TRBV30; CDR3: CAWDRGRIEAFF; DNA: TGTGCCTGGGACAGGGGGCGGATTGAAGCTTTCTTT
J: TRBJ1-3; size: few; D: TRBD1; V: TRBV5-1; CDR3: CASSPDRGLNSGNTIYF; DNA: TGCGCCAGCAGCCCGGACAGGGGGCTTAACTCTGGAAACACCATATATTTT
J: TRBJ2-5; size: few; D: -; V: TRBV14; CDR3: CASSHEGRNQETQYF; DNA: TGTGCCAGCAGCCACGAAGGGAGAAACCAAGAGACCCAGTACTTC
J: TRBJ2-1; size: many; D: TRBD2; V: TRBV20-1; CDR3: CSAQTSNYNEQFF; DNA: TGCAGTGCTCAGACTAGCAACTACAATGAGCAGTTCTTC
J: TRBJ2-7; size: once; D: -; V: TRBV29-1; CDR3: CSVLGDYPNEQYF; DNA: TGCAGCGTTCTTGGAGACTACCCCAACGAGCAGTACTTC
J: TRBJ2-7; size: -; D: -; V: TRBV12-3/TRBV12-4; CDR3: CASSLLVNSYEQYF; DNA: TGTGCCAGCAGTTTGTTAGTAAACTCCTACGAGCAGTACTTC
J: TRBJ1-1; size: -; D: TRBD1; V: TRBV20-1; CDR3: CSASHRGTEAFF; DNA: TGCAGTGCCAGTCACAGGGGAACTGAAGCTTTCTTT
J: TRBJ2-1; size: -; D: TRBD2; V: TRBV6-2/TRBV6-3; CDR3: CASSSLSSKRLADFYNEQFF; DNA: TGTGCCAGCAGTTCCTTATCATCGAAGAGACTAGCGGACTTCTACAATGAGCAGTTCTTC
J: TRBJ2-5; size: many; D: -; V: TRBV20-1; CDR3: CSAQSDSFQETQYF; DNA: TGCAGTGCTCAGAGTGACAGTTTTCAAGAGACCCAGTACTTC
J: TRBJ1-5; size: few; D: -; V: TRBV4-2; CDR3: CASSQGDTPNQPQHF; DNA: TGTGCCAGCAGCCAAGGAGACACCCCCAATCAGCCCCAGCATTTT
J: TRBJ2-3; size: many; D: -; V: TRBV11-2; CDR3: CASRGSGTDTQYF; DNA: TGTGCCAGCAGGGGGAGTGGCACAGATACGCAGTATTTT
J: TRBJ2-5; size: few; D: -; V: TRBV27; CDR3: CASSLSRQQGLGTQYF; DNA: TGTGCCAGCAGTTTATCGCGACAACAGGGTTTGGGGACCCAGTACTTC
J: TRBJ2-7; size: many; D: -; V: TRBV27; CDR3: CASSQRASYEQYF; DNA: TGTGCCAGCAGTCAGCGGGCTTCCTACGAGCAGTACTTC
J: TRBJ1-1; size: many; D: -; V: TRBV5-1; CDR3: CASSAGSHGTEAFF; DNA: TGCGCCAGCAGCGCCGGGTCGCACGGCACTGAAGCTTTCTTT
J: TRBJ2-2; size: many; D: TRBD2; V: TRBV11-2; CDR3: CASSLELAGADTGELFF; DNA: TGTGCCAGCAGCTTAGAACTAGCGGGAGCGGACACCGGGGAGCTGTTTTTT
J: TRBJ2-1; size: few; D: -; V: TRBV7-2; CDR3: CASSSQTPSSYNEQFF; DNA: TGTGCCAGCAGCTCCCAAACTCCCAGCTCCTACAATGAGCAGTTCTTC
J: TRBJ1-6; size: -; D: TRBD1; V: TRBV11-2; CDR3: CASSLTGAKNNSPLHF; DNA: TGTGCCAGCAGCTTGACAGGGGCCAAAAATAATTCACCCCTCCACTTT
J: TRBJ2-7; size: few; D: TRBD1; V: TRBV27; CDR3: CASSPLVGTGQNEQYF; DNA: TGTGCCAGCAGTCCCCTCGTCGGGACAGGTCAAAACGAGCAGTACTTC
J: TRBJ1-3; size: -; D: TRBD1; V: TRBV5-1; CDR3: CASSRTGESGNTIYF; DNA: TGCGCCAGCAGCCGGACAGGTGAATCTGGAAACACCATATATTTT
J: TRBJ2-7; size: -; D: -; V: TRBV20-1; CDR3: CSARRPRGGSYEQYF; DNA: TGCAGTGCTAGGCGGCCGAGGGGGGGCTCCTACGAGCAGTACTTC
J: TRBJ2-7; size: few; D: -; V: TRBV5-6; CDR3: CASSTGHAQNEQYF; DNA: TGTGCCAGCAGCACGGGACACGCCCAGAACGAGCAGTACTTC